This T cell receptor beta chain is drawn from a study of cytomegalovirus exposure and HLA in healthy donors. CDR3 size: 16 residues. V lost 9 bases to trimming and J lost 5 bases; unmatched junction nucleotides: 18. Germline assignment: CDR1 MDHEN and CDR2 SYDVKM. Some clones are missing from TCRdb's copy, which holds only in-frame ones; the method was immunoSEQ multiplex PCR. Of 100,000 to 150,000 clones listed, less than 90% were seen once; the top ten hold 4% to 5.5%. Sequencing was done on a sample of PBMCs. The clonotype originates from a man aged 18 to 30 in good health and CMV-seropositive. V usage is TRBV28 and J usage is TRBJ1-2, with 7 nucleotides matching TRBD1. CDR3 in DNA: TGTGCCAGTGCCCCGACAGGGTCCCCTTCTCTATATGGCTACACCTTC. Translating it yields CASAPTGSPSLYGYTF.